This TCR beta chain derives from a study of Ad26.COV2.S vaccination and SARS-CoV-2 variants. Broader study findings: Those who received the vaccine showed greater spike-specific TCR breadth than those given placebo. The study found similar non-spike TCR breadth in vaccine and placebo recipients. Post-vaccination breadth of spike-specific CD8+ and CD4+ T cell responses was reportedly substantial. From the TCR breadth and depth analyses, total T cell responses may have been underestimated.

As to this clone: Its antigen is still unknown.

The germline gives CDR1 SGHTA, CDR2 FQGNSA. There are 17 residues in the CDR3. V was cut by 5 bases and J by 8 bases, with 22 bases left in between. The protocol was immunoSEQ multiplex PCR, while the TCRdb copy is restricted to in-frame clones and leaves out a portion. The table has more than 150,000 clones, roughly 89% seen once; the top ten hold over 4.5%. V is TRBV7-2 and J is TRBJ1-6; no reliable D call. The receptor was isolated from a human donor who had recovered from COVID-19. The sample was peripheral blood, taken after recovery from COVID-19. The CDR3 loop reads CASSPQSPLRIDSPLHF. The CDR3 DNA reads TGTGCCAGCAGCCCCCAATCGCCTCTAAGGATAGATTCACCCCTCCACTTT.